The rows below give T cell receptor beta chains drawn from one sample of a study of T cells in Graves' hyperthyroidism and ophthalmopathy. A single record per CDR3 protein comes from TCRdb applying MiXCR to the multiplex PCR reads. The sample includes hundreds of thousands of distinct CDR3 sequences, around 13% of them seen just once. Sample: blood. Receptors were obtained from a woman between 18 and 30 years old with Graves' hyperthyroidism. The CDR3 runs from the conserved cysteine through the conserved F or W. A D gene is named only where the DNA matches it firmly. Clone size is given for some rows only: seen once, a few or many times, or a class if the clone is expanded.

TRBV7-8	15	TRBJ2-1	.	TRBD2	CASSVSGTSKNEQFF	TGTGCCAGCAGCGTATCCGGGACTAGTAAGAATGAGCAGTTCTTC
TRBV10-2	12	TRBJ2-1	few	.	CASRGAVREQFF	TGCGCCAGCCGGGGTGCCGTTCGGGAGCAGTTCTTC
TRBV7-8	16	TRBJ2-5	many	.	CASSSRQYTTQETQYF	TGTGCCAGCAGCTCCCGACAGTACACGACTCAAGAGACCCAGTACTTC
TRBV30	14	TRBJ1-1	many	.	CAWSFSTGNTEAFF	TGTGCCTGGAGTTTCTCGACAGGGAACACTGAAGCTTTCTTT
TRBV7-2	15	TRBJ1-1	many	TRBD1	CASSPTGGVNTEAFF	TGTGCCAGCAGCCCGACAGGGGGGGTGAACACTGAAGCTTTCTTT
TRBV4-1	14	TRBJ1-1	.	.	CASSHISGNTEAFF	TGCGCCAGCAGCCATATATCGGGGAACACTGAAGCTTTCTTT
TRBV30	15	TRBJ2-7	.	TRBD2	CAWSARLAGGYEQYF	TGTGCCTGGAGCGCCCGACTAGCGGGAGGTTACGAGCAGTACTTC
TRBV12-3/TRBV12-4	14	TRBJ1-5	.	.	CASSLGGEAQPQHF	TGTGCCAGCAGTTTAGGAGGGGAGGCTCAGCCCCAGCATTTT
TRBV4-3	15	TRBJ2-7	.	.	CASSQLLKSSYEQYF	TGCGCCAGCAGCCAACTATTAAAGAGCTCCTACGAGCAGTACTTC
TRBV24-1	15	TRBJ2-3	.	.	CATSDSGIYTGTQYF	TGTGCCACCAGTGATTCCGGGATCTACACAGGTACGCAGTATTTT
TRBV7-9	14	TRBJ2-1	.	TRBD1	CASSLFQGASRQFF	TGTGCCAGCAGCTTGTTCCAGGGGGCCTCTCGGCAGTTCTTC
TRBV13	12	TRBJ1-6	.	.	CASSRINSPLHF	TGTGCCAGCAGCCGGATTAATTCACCCCTCCACTTT
TRBV6-5	15	TRBJ1-4	.	TRBD1	CASSYRTGGGEKLFF	TGTGCCAGCAGTTACCGGACAGGGGGCGGGGAAAAACTGTTTTTT
TRBV7-9	14	TRBJ2-1	.	.	CASGLGGRDNEQFF	TGTGCCAGCGGGCTCGGGGGACGAGACAATGAGCAGTTCTTC
TRBV12-3/TRBV12-4	14	TRBJ2-3	many	.	CASSQVAVTDTQYF	TGTGCCAGCAGTCAGGTGGCAGTCACAGATACGCAGTATTTT
TRBV3-1	15	TRBJ2-5	many	.	CASSPPFGGAKTQYF	TGTGCCAGCAGCCCCCCCTTCGGGGGCGCGAAGACCCAGTACTTC
TRBV20-1	18	TRBJ2-1	once	TRBD2	CSATRPPPIAGGDNEQFF	TGCAGTGCGACAAGACCCCCCCCCATAGCGGGAGGAGACAATGAGCAGTTCTTC
TRBV28	12	TRBJ2-7	many	.	CATYGREAEQYF	TGTGCCACCTACGGCAGGGAGGCCGAGCAGTACTTC
TRBV20-1	20	TRBJ2-7	.	TRBD2	CSARDLRGVSGRAVAYEQYF	TGCAGTGCTAGAGATCTCCGAGGGGTCTCCGGGAGGGCCGTGGCCTACGAGCAGTACTTC
TRBV2	14	TRBJ2-3	many	.	CASSVRLGTDTQYF	TGTGCCAGCAGTGTGAGACTAGGGACAGATACGCAGTATTTT
TRBV7-2	14	TRBJ2-7	many	.	CASSLAGGTYEQYF	TGTGCCAGCAGCTTAGCGGGAGGTACCTACGAGCAGTACTTC
TRBV4-3	17	TRBJ2-1	.	TRBD2	CASSQGSTSGRYNEQFF	TGCGCCAGCAGCCAGGGGAGTACTAGCGGGAGATACAATGAGCAGTTCTTC
TRBV28	14	TRBJ2-6	few	.	CASSFISGANVLTF	TGTGCCAGCAGTTTCATTTCTGGGGCCAACGTCCTGACTTTC
TRBV4-3	16	TRBJ2-7	few	TRBD2	CASSQDWQGGGDEQYF	TGCGCCAGCAGCCAAGATTGGCAGGGCGGGGGAGACGAGCAGTACTTC
TRBV11-2	15	TRBJ1-2	.	TRBD1	CASSSHRGRGYGYTF	TGTGCCAGCAGCTCCCACAGGGGGCGGGGTTATGGCTACACCTTC
TRBV15	13	TRBJ2-5	.	TRBD2	CATSNLAGETQYF	TGTGCCACCAGCAACTTAGCGGGAGAGACCCAGTACTTC
TRBV9	13	TRBJ1-1	many	.	CASARGGPTEAFF	TGTGCCAGCGCCCGGGGGGGGCCCACTGAAGCTTTCTTT
TRBV6-1	16	TRBJ1-2	.	TRBD1	CASSLDRGQDQDGYTF	TGTGCCAGCAGCCTCGACAGGGGGCAAGATCAGGATGGCTACACCTTC
TRBV7-6	15	TRBJ2-5	many	TRBD1	CASSRTGGPLETQYF	TGTGCCAGCAGCAGGACAGGGGGGCCTTTGGAGACCCAGTACTTC
TRBV6-5	16	TRBJ1-3	.	TRBD1	CASSSRDSYSGNTIYF	TGTGCCAGCAGTTCTCGGGACAGCTACTCTGGAAACACCATATATTTT
TRBV5-4	14	TRBJ1-1	few	.	CASSLDWGNTEAFF	TGTGCCAGCAGCTTGGACTGGGGGAACACTGAAGCTTTCTTT
TRBV19	15	TRBJ2-2	few	.	CASSNQARVPGELFF	TGTGCCAGTAGTAATCAGGCGCGAGTCCCCGGGGAGCTGTTTTTT
TRBV24-1	15	TRBJ2-4	many	.	CATSGSGTVANIQYF	TGTGCCACCAGCGGGAGCGGGACAGTCGCCAACATTCAGTACTTC
TRBV20-1	17	TRBJ2-2	few	TRBD2	CSASGPGASGRTGELFF	TGCAGTGCTAGTGGGCCTGGGGCTAGCGGGAGAACCGGGGAGCTGTTTTTT
TRBV20-1	16	TRBJ2-3	.	TRBD2	CSANIFLAGMLDTQYF	TGCAGTGCTAATATCTTCCTAGCGGGAATGTTAGATACGCAGTATTTT
TRBV4-1	14	TRBJ1-2	.	.	CASSQDGGAFGYTF	TGCGCCAGCAGCCAAGACGGGGGGGCCTTTGGCTACACCTTC
TRBV7-9	17	TRBJ2-3	many	TRBD2	CASSLGLAGIRTDTQYF	TGTGCCAGCAGCCTTGGACTAGCGGGAATACGCACAGATACGCAGTATTTT
TRBV5-1	15	TRBJ2-6	few	.	CASSRTVTGANVLTF	TGCGCCAGCAGCCGTACAGTTACTGGGGCCAACGTCCTGACTTTC
TRBV20-1	12	TRBJ2-5	.	.	CSATYRVETQYF	TGCAGTGCTACCTACAGGGTGGAGACCCAGTACTTC
TRBV28	16	TRBJ2-1	many	TRBD2	CASSFPGEGHYNEQFF	TGTGCCAGCAGTTTCCCCGGGGAGGGCCACTACAATGAGCAGTTCTTC
TRBV7-3	14	TRBJ2-1	many	.	CASSLEEAGDEQFF	TGTGCCAGCAGCTTGGAGGAAGCGGGCGACGAGCAGTTCTTC
TRBV5-1	12	TRBJ2-1	many	.	CASSTGYNEQFF	TGCGCCAGCAGCACGGGATACAATGAGCAGTTCTTC
TRBV7-8	16	TRBJ1-1	.	.	CASTPYLGTVNTEAFF	TGTGCCAGCACCCCCTATTTGGGGACGGTGAACACTGAAGCTTTCTTT
TRBV11-2	17	TRBJ2-1	many	TRBD2	CASSRRLAGASYNEQFF	TGTGCCAGCAGCCGTAGACTAGCGGGGGCTTCCTACAATGAGCAGTTCTTC
TRBV5-1	13	TRBJ2-1	.	TRBD2	CASSAGRWDEQFF	TGCGCCAGCAGCGCCGGGAGGTGGGATGAGCAGTTCTTC
TRBV20-1	13	TRBJ2-5	few	.	CSARLGVEETQYF	TGCAGTGCTAGATTGGGGGTCGAGGAGACCCAGTACTTC
TRBV4-1	14	TRBJ1-1	few	.	CASSPTRVTIEAFF	TGCGCCAGCAGCCCAACACGAGTGACAATTGAAGCTTTCTTT
TRBV20-1	13	TRBJ1-1	many	.	CSASWQHNTEAFF	TGCAGTGCTAGTTGGCAGCACAACACTGAAGCTTTCTTT
TRBV4-3	14	TRBJ1-1	few	TRBD1	CASSQAGQHTEAFF	TGCGCCAGCAGCCAAGCGGGACAGCACACTGAAGCTTTCTTT
TRBV28	17	TRBJ2-1	many	TRBD2	CASTPSQIPRGANEQFF	TGTGCCAGCACCCCCTCGCAGATTCCGCGGGGGGCGAATGAGCAGTTCTTC
TRBV5-1	15	TRBJ2-1	.	TRBD1	CASSLEGGVFNEQFF	TGCGCCAGCAGCTTGGAAGGGGGCGTTTTCAATGAGCAGTTCTTC
TRBV6-1	14	TRBJ1-1	.	.	CASRLRTENTEAFF	TGTGCCAGCAGACTCCGGACGGAGAACACTGAAGCTTTCTTT
TRBV7-9	15	TRBJ1-1	few	.	CASSLAAQVNTEAFF	TGTGCCAGCAGCTTAGCAGCTCAGGTGAACACTGAAGCTTTCTTT
TRBV9	15	TRBJ1-4	few	.	CASSVGVGTNEKLFF	TGTGCCAGCAGCGTAGGAGTGGGCACTAATGAAAAACTGTTTTTT
TRBV7-8	14	TRBJ2-7	many	.	CASSSYSRTYEQYF	TGTGCCAGCAGCTCTTATAGTAGGACCTACGAGCAGTACTTC
TRBV28	12	TRBJ1-2	.	.	CAILRGTYGYTF	TGTGCCATCCTCCGAGGGACTTATGGCTACACCTTC
TRBV20-1	13	TRBJ2-7	many	.	CSARNPLSYEQYF	TGCAGTGCTAGAAATCCACTTAGCTACGAGCAGTACTTC